A single sample is the source of the 10 T cell receptor beta chains below, sequenced in a study of T cell responses to AZD1222 COVID-19 vaccine. TCRdb's table, derived via immunoSEQ multiplex PCR, lists solely in-frame clones and lacks some. This sample has tens of thousands of clones; under 85% occur once, and the top ten carry about 51%. This sample comprised peripheral blood, obtained on day 0 of AZD1222 vaccination. These receptors originate from an adult in good health.

The chain employs TRBV18 and TRBJ1-5; maybe TRBD1 (5 bases). V shed 1 base and J shed 6 bases, with 16 bases lying between them. The length of the CDR3 is 16 residues. Germline CDR1 and CDR2: KGHSH and LQKENI. The CDR3 region has the DNA TGTGCCAGCTCACCACAATGGCAGGGATCGGTTCAGCCCCAGCATTTT. It encodes CASSPQWQGSVQPQHF.

CDR3 bases: TGCGCCAGCAGCTGGACAGGGGGCTACGAGCAGTACTTC. The encoded protein is CASSWTGGYEQYF. The chain employs TRBV5-1 and TRBJ2-7; TRBD1 matches 10 bases. CDR3 length: 13 amino acids. Looked up from germline, CDR1 is SGHRS and CDR2 is YFSETQ. The trim removed 3 bases at V and 3 bases at J, leaving 0 bases unmatched.

This clone was detected only once. The rearrangement uses TRBV29-1 and TRBJ1-4, with 8 bases identical to TRBD1. Trimming removed 6 bases from V and 6 bases from J; junction bases left unmatched: 9. This CDR3 comprises 14 residues. CDR1 and CDR2 from the germline V gene are SQVTM and ANQGSEA. CDR3 loop: CSVVLDRGYEKLFF. The CDR3 DNA reads as TGCAGCGTAGTACTTGACAGGGGATATGAAAAACTGTTTTTT.

This chain links TRBV19 with TRBJ2-7; 13 bases fit TRBD2. The ends lost 5 bases at V and 2 bases at J; junction bases unmatched: 12. The CDR3 runs 18 residues. Germline-derived CDR1 and CDR2 are LNHDA and SQIVND (reference sequence). The CDR3 nucleotides are TGTGCCAGTAGTTCCCGGACTAGCGGGAGAGGGGGGGCCTACGAGCAGTACTTC. Residues: CASSSRTSGRGGAYEQYF.

The chain couples TRBV6-5 to TRBJ1-6, with D maybe TRBD1 (5 bases). CDR3 size: 13 residues. V was trimmed by 7 bases and J by 7 bases, leaving 11 bases between them. Germline-derived CDR1 and CDR2 are MNHEY and SVGAGI. The CDR3 reads CASTPGTNSPLHF. The CDR3 coding sequence is TGTGCCAGCACCCCAGGGACCAATTCACCCCTCCACTTT.

This chain uses TRBV27 with TRBJ2-7; 9 nucleotides line up with TRBD1. This CDR3 has 15 residues. The V and J ends lost 4 bases and 4 bases, in that order; junction bases with no gene match: 8. Germline V gene data show CDR1 as MNHEY and CDR2 as SMNVEV (reference sequence). The CDR3 DNA reads as TGTGCCAGCAGTTGGGCTAGGGGACAGGGTTACGAGCAGTACTTC. Protein product: CASSWARGQGYEQYF.

The genes are TRBV7-6 and TRBJ1-5; unclear D gene. The CDR3 length is 14 residues. The V and J ends lost 1 base and 7 bases respectively, with 11 bases between them. CDR1 SGHVS and CDR2 FNYEAQ come from the germline V gene. Here the CDR3 DNA reads TGTGCCAGCAGCTTAGAGGGAGGGAGACAGCCCCAGCATTTT. Its translation is CASSLEGGRQPQHF. Full variable domain (remainder filled in from reference TRBV7-6 and TRBJ1-5): GAGVSQSPRYKVTKRGQDVALRCDPISGHVSLYWYRQALGQGPEFLTYFNYEAQQDKSGLPNDRFSAERPEGSISTLTIQRTEQRDSAMYRCASSLEGGRQPQHFGDGTRLSIL.

The V call is TRBV6-6, the J call TRBJ2-2; the match to TRBD1 covers 9 bases. Germline V gives CDR1 MNHNY, CDR2 SVGAGI (reference sequence). The junction had 8 bases not matched to a gene; V was cut back by 6 bases and J by 6 bases. The CDR3 extends over 15 amino acids. The CDR3 region is CASSPDRGSPGELFF. The DNA of the CDR3 is TGTGCCAGCAGCCCCGACAGGGGGTCCCCCGGGGAGCTGTTTTTT.

This sequence joins TRBV5-6 and TRBJ2-7; no firm D call. The germline gives CDR1 SGHDT, CDR2 YYEEEE. With 4 bases removed from V and 1 base from J, the gap between germline ends came to 9 bases. This CDR3 is 13 amino acids long. The CDR3: CASSPTSSYEQYF. The CDR3 region has the DNA TGTGCCAGCAGCCCTACCTCGTCCTACGAGCAGTACTTC.

The rearrangement uses TRBV7-3 and TRBJ1-1; 10 nucleotides match TRBD1. CDR3 length: 16 amino acids. V lost 5 bases to trimming and J lost 0 bases; unmatched junction nucleotides: 6. Germline CDR1 SGHTA, CDR2 FQGTGA. In DNA, the CDR3 is TGTGCCAGCAGCCCTTGGACAGGGGGAATGAACACTGAAGCTTTCTTT. It translates to CASSPWTGGMNTEAFF.